A single sample gave rise to the 16 T cell receptor beta chains below, sequenced in a study of tumor-infiltrating lymphocytes in primary liver carcinoma. TCR beta cDNA was reverse-transcribed from about 500 ng of total RNA. The reaction used a constant-region primer and ProtoScript II reverse transcriptase. Employing slightly modified ARM-PCR, three nested multiplex PCR rounds were run, and these gave rise to the TCR beta libraries. TRBV1-TRBV30 forward primers paired with a C-beta reverse primer drove the first two PCR rounds, 10 cycles each. TCRdb itself ran the multiplex PCR reads through MiXCR, one entry per CDR3 protein. Of just under 95,000 distinct CDR3 sequences listed, 55% to 75% are singletons. Co-extraction of both nucleic acids (RNA and DNA) used about 20-34 mg of unsorted bulk tissue. The source material was tumor-adjacent normal liver tissue. These receptor sequences come from a man aged 35-49 years with primary liver carcinoma and hepatitis B virus infection.

Details on this clonotype: A read error may produce the germline difference seen at one junction end. The gene calls are TRBV7-9 and TRBJ2-3; no definite D call. The CDR3 is made up of 14 amino acids. Germline CDR1 SEHNR, CDR2 FQNEAQ (reference sequence). CDR3 loop: CASSDRPFTDTQYF. The CDR3 nucleotides are TGTGCCAGCAGCGATCGACCATTTACCGATACGCAGTACTTT.

This clonotype was seen at least ten times. The V call is TRBV6-5, the J call TRBJ2-1; D not certain. V lost 6 bases to trimming and J lost 0 bases, with 15 bases between them. Germline assignment: CDR1 MNHEY and CDR2 SVGAGI. This CDR3 has 16 residues. CDR3 amino acids: CASSLAPPGSYNEQFF. The DNA of the CDR3 is TGTGCCAGCAGCCTCGCCCCGCCAGGCTCCTACAATGAGCAGTTCTTC.

This clonotype appeared many times. V gene TRBV5-4 combines with J gene TRBJ2-7; TRBD2 might be the D (6 bases). The CDR3 loop spans 13 amino acids. Germline assignment: CDR1 SGHNT and CDR2 YYREEE (reference sequence). The V end was cut by 4 bases, the J end by 7 bases, with 15 bases between. The CDR3 sequence is CASSPQAGWEQYF. The CDR3 DNA reads TGTGCCAGCAGCCCCCAAGCGGGCTGGGAGCAGTACTTC.

As to this clonotype: One junction end disagrees with the germline gene, perhaps due to a read error. The chain uses TRBV11-2 and TRBJ2-7, with 11 positions matching TRBD2. This CDR3 comprises 14 residues. Germline CDR1 and CDR2: SGHAT and FQNNGV. CDR3 nucleotides: TGTGCCAGCAGCCTAGCGGGAGGCTTTACCGAGCTGTACTTC. It encodes CASSLAGGFTELYF.

J is TRBJ1-2 and V is TRBV20-1; maybe TRBD1 (6 bases). Germline V gives CDR1 DFQATT, CDR2 SNEGSKA (reference sequence). There are 12 residues in the CDR3. Trimming removed 5 bases at V and 6 bases at J, with 13 bases between. DNA of the CDR3: TGCAGTGCTGGAGGGGGGCAGAATGGCTACACCTTC. Translation gives CSAGGGQNGYTF.

The chain uses TRBV11-2 and TRBJ2-3, with a tentative D call TRBD2 (6 bases). V was clipped by 7 bases and J by 0 bases, with 20 bases between them. Looked up from germline, CDR1 is SGHAT and CDR2 is FQNNGV. The CDR3 totals 17 residues. The CDR3 protein is CASNSSANGISTDTQYF. CDR3 coding DNA: TGTGCCAGCAACTCTAGCGCTAACGGGATTAGCACAGATACGCAGTATTTT.

About this clonotype: One junction end does not reproduce the germline sequence, and a read error may be involved. The chain is built from TRBV11-2 and TRBJ2-2, with TRBD2 matching 8 bases. Germline values: CDR1 SGHAT, CDR2 FQNNGV. This CDR3 is 16 amino acids long. CDR3 in amino acids: CASSLVALAGTGELLF. The CDR3 region has the DNA TGTGCCAGCAGCTTAGTGGCGTTAGCGGGGACCGGGGAGCTGCTTTTT.

This clonotype appeared a single time. The junction differs from germline at one of its ends, possibly a read error. V is TRBV4-1 and J is TRBJ1-1; the match to TRBD1 covers 7 bases. This CDR3 contains 15 residues. Germline values: CDR1 MGHRA, CDR2 YSYEKL. Here the CDR3 DNA reads TGCACCAGCGGCCAACTCAGGGGGGGTGACACTGAAGCTTTTTTT. Protein sequence: CTSGQLRGGDTEAFF.

This sequence joins TRBV29-1 and TRBJ2-7; 7 bases align to TRBD1. The CDR3 has 13 residues. The germline V gene encodes CDR1 SQVTM and CDR2 ANQGSEA. The J segment lost 4 bases and the V segment lost 2 bases, leaving 5 bases of the junction unmatched. The CDR3 protein is CSVEQGDVYEQYF. The DNA for the CDR3 is TGCAGCGTTGAACAGGGGGATGTTTACGAGCAGTACTTC.

As to this clonotype: One end of the junction varies from germline; a read error may be responsible. The chain has TRBV6-1 and TRBJ2-2; 7 nucleotides match TRBD2. CDR1 is MNHNS and CDR2 is SASEGT in the germline V gene. The CDR3 covers 17 residues. The CDR3 DNA reads as TGTGCCAGCAGTATGTTAGAGGGAGGGCCGAGCACCGGGGAACTGTTTTTT. It yields the protein CASSMLEGGPSTGELFF.

This clonotype occurred a few times. This may be a read error, as it is one base from a much larger clone. The rearrangement links TRBV10-2 to TRBJ2-5; no definite D call. The CDR3 runs to 12 residues. The V end was cut by 4 bases, the J end by 1 base, with 4 bases between. Germline V gene sequence: CDR1 WSHSY, CDR2 SAAADI. CDR3 nucleotides: TGCGCCAGCAGTGTCCCCCAAGAGACCCAGTACTTC. Amino acid sequence: CASSVPQETQYF.

This chain connects TRBV11-2 to TRBJ1-1; TRBD1 matches 11 bases. CDR3 length: 16 residues. The V gene's germline CDR1 is SGHAT and CDR2 FQNNGV. Written as DNA, the CDR3 is TGTGTTAGCAGCTTCGGGACAGGGGGAATGAACACTGAAGCTTTCTTT. Translated: CVSSFGTGGMNTEAFF.

This clonotype was observed a single time. This may be a read error, as it is one base from a much larger clone. V is TRBV4-2 and J is TRBJ2-3; 11 nucleotides line up with TRBD2. Germline lookup yields CDR1 LGHNA and CDR2 YNFKEQ. The CDR3 is made up of 17 amino acids. The CDR3, as DNA: TGTGCCAGCAGCCAAGGGACTAGCGGGTTCGGCACAGATACGCACTATTTT. Encoded protein: CASSQGTSGFGTDTHYF.

About this clonotype itself: The junction departs from germline at one end; a sequencing error may be responsible. The rearrangement joins TRBV4-1 to TRBJ2-1, with a possible D match to TRBD2 (5 bases). Germline values: CDR1 MGHRA, CDR2 YSYEKL. The CDR3 covers 17 residues. The chain's CDR3 is CARSHGRGQSSYNEQFF. The CDR3 DNA follows: TGCGCCAGGAGCCACGGTAGAGGGCAAAGTTCCTACAATGAGCAGTTCTTC.

The V and J genes are TRBV15 and TRBJ1-6; no clear D gene. Per the germline V gene, CDR1 is LNHNV and CDR2 is YYDKDF (reference sequence). V lost 8 bases and J lost 9, with 20 bases in between. This CDR3 region has 15 residues. The CDR3 loop reads CATGVGGSGSSPLHF. Written as DNA, the CDR3 is TGTGCCACCGGGGTAGGAGGCAGCGGGAGTTCACCCCTCCACTTT.

Regarding this clonotype: One end of the junction fails to match germline, which may point to a read error. The chain employs TRBV6-5 and TRBJ2-6; unclear D gene. The CDR3 is 16 amino acids. Germline assignment: CDR1 MNHEY and CDR2 SVGAGI. The CDR3 region has the DNA TGTGCCTGCAGTTACTTAGGCAGTTCTGGGGTCAACGTCCTGACTTTC. As protein: CACSYLGSSGVNVLTF.